The entry that follows covers one T cell receptor (beta chain) sequence. Its target is unknown. The sequence runs out 3 residues before the end of the CDR3; the remainder is reconstructed from the germline J gene. The data were obtained in a study of T cells in women clearing cervical HPV infection. At the level of the study: Only a few women had HLA typing results available. Study outcomes and limitations: Cases and controls were distinguished at AUC about 0.8 by richness and V genes. Timing of associations relative to infection is unclear; T-cell subsets were not isolated.

TCRdb keeps only in-frame clones here, not all; method: immunoSEQ multiplex PCR. The listing records some 19,000 clones. This CDR3 has 15 residues. In germline, CDR1 is SEHNR, CDR2 FQNEAQ (reference sequence). This clonotype originated in a woman between 18 and 70 years old with a cervical HPV16 infection that either progressed to CIN3+ or cleared (not recorded which). Specimen: blood buffy coat. This chain connects TRBV7-9 to TRBJ2-4, with D perhaps matching TRBD1 (6 bases). Incomplete CDR3 DNA: TGTGCCAGCAGCTTGTTTGGGAGACAGGTTCTAGGT. This encodes CASSLFGRQVLG. The CDR3 in full is CASSLFGRQVLGQYF.